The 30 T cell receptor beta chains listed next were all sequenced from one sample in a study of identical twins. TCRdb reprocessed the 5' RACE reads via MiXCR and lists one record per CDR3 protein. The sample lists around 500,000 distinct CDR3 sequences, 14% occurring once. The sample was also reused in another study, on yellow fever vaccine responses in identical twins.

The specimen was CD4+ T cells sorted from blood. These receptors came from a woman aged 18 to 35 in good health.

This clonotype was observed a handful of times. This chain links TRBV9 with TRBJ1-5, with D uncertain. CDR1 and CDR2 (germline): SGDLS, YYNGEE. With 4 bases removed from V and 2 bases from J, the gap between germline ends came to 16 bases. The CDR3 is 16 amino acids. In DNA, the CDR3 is TGTGCCAGCAGCCCCAGGCCTCTCCGGGGCAATCAGCCCCAGCATTTT. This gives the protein CASSPRPLRGNQPQHF.

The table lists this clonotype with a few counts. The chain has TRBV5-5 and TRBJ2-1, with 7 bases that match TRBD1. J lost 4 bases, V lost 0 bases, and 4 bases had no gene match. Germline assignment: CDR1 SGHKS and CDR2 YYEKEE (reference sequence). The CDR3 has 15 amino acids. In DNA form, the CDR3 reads TGTGCCAGCAGCTTGGCCAAGGGGGCATACAATGAGCAGTTCTTC. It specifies CASSLAKGAYNEQFF.

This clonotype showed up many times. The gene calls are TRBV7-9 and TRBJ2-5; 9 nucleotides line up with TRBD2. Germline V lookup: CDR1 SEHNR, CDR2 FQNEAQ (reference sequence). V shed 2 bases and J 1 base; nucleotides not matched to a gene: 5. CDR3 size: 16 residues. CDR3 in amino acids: CASSLLPLAGQETQYF. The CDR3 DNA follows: TGTGCCAGCAGCTTACTCCCACTAGCGGGCCAAGAGACCCAGTACTTC.

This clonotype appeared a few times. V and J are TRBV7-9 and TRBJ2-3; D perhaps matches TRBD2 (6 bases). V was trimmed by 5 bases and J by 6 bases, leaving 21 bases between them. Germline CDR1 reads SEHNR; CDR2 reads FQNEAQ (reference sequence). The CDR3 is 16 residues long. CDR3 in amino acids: CASSPLAGFEGDTQYF. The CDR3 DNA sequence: TGTGCCAGCAGCCCACTGGCGGGGTTTGAGGGGGATACGCAGTATTTT.

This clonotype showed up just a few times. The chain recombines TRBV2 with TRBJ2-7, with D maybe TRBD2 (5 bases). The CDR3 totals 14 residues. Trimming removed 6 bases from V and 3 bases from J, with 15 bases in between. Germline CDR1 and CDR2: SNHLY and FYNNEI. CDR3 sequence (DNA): TGTGCCAGCAGACGCCCCTCGAGGGTCTACGAGCAGTACTTC. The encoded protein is CASRRPSRVYEQYF.

CDR3 protein: CASSTAGGLFYNEQFF. The CDR3 DNA is TGTGCCAGTAGTACAGCAGGGGGCTTATTCTACAATGAGCAGTTCTTC. The rearrangement joins TRBV19 to TRBJ2-1, with TRBD1 matching 8 bases. The CDR3 has 16 amino acids. After removal of 4 bases from V and 3 bases from J, the junction contained 8 bases not matched to a gene. Germline values: CDR1 LNHDA, CDR2 SQIVND (reference sequence). Full variable domain (missing parts from reference TRBV19 and TRBJ2-1): DGGITQSPKYLFRKEGQNVTLSCEQNLNHDAMYWYRQDPGQGLRLIYYSQIVNDFQKGDIAEGYSVSREKKESFPLTVTSAQKNPTAFYLCASSTAGGLFYNEQFFGPGTRLTVL.

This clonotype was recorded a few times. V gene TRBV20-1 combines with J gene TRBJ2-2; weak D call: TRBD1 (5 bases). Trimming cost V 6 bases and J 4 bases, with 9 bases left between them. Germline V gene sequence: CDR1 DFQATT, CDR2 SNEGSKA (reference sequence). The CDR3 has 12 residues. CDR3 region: CSAGVGTGELFF. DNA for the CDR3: TGCAGTGCAGGGGTTGGCACCGGGGAGCTGTTTTTT.

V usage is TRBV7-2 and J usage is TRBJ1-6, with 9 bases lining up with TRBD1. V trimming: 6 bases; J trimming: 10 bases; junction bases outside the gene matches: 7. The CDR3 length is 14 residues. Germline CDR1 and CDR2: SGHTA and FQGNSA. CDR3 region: CASSMGQGSSPLHF. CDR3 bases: TGTGCCAGCAGTATGGGACAGGGAAGCTCACCCCTCCACTTT.

CDR3 sequence: CASLPGTSVYEQYF. The CDR3 DNA is TGTGCCAGCTTACCCGGGACTAGTGTCTACGAGCAGTACTTC. The gene calls are TRBV18 and TRBJ2-7; 8 bases fit TRBD2. Trimming cost V 7 bases and J 3 bases; bases outside gene matches: 8. The CDR3 length is 14 residues. CDR1 KGHSH and CDR2 LQKENI come from the germline V gene.

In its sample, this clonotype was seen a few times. The CDR3 nucleotides are TGTGCCAGCAGCCAGGGACAGGGGAGTTCACCCCTCCACTTT. Protein sequence: CASSQGQGSSPLHF. The gene calls are TRBV3-1 and TRBJ1-6, with 10 bases lining up with TRBD1. CDR1 LGHDT and CDR2 YNNKEL come from the germline V gene (reference sequence). The V segment lost 3 bases and the J segment 9 bases; nucleotides outside the gene matches: 2. The CDR3 totals 14 residues. The complete variable domain, with remaining parts taken from reference TRBV3-1 and TRBJ1-6, reads DTAVSQTPKYLVTQMGNDKSIKCEQNLGHDTMYWYKQDSKKFLKIMFSYNNKELIINETVPNRFSPKSPDKAHLNLHINSLELGDSAVYFCASSQGQGSSPLHFGNGTRLTVT.

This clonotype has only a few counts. This chain's CDR3 is CASSVRGQASSYEQYF. Here the CDR3 DNA reads TGTGCCAGTAGTGTCCGGGGGCAGGCCAGCTCCTACGAGCAGTACTTC. The gene calls are TRBV19 and TRBJ2-7; either TRBD1 or TRBD2 may fit D (6 bases each). The CDR3 loop spans 16 amino acids. Looked up from germline, CDR1 is LNHDA and CDR2 is SQIVND (reference sequence). Trimming cost V 5 bases and J 0 bases, with 17 bases left between them. Using reference TRBV19 and TRBJ2-7 for the parts outside the CDR3, the full variable domain is DGGITQSPKYLFRKEGQNVTLSCEQNLNHDAMYWYRQDPGQGLRLIYYSQIVNDFQKGDIAEGYSVSREKKESFPLTVTSAQKNPTAFYLCASSVRGQASSYEQYFGPGTRLTVT.

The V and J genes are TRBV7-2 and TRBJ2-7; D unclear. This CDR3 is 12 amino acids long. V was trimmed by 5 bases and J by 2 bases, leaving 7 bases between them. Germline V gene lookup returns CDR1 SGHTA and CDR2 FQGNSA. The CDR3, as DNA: TGTGCCAGCAGCGGGTCGACCTACGAGCAGTACTTC. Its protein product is CASSGSTYEQYF.

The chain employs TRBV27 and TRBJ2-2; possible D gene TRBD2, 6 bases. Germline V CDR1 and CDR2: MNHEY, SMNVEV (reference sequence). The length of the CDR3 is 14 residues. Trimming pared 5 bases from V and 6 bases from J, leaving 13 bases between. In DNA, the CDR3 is TGTGCCAGCAGTCGGGGGTCGGGATCCGGGGAGCTGTTTTTT. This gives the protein CASSRGSGSGELFF.

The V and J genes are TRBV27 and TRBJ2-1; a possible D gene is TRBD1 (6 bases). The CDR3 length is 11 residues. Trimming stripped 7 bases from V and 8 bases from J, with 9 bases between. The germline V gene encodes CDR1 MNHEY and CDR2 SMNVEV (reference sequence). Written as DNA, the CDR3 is TGTGCCAGCAAAGACAGGCATGAGCAGTTCTTC. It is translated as CASKDRHEQFF.

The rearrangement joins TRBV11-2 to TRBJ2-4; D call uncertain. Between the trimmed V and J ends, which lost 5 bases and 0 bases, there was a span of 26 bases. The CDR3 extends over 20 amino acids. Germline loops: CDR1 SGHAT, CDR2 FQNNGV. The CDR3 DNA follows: TGTGCCAGCAGCATTAGACCCGCACAGACAAGCCTATTAGCCAAAAACATTCAGTACTTC. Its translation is CASSIRPAQTSLLAKNIQYF.

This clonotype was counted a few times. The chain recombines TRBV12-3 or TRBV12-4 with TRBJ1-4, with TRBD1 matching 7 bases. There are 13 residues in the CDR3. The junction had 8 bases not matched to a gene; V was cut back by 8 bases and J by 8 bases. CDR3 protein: CASSTGEEEKLFF. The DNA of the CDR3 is TGTGCCAGCTCCACAGGGGAGGAAGAAAAACTGTTTTTT.

DNA of the CDR3: TGCAGTGCTAGAACCCCGTATAGCGGGAGGGATAATGAGCAGTTCTTC. This translates into CSARTPYSGRDNEQFF. The rearrangement links TRBV20-1 to TRBJ2-1; 11 positions agree with TRBD2. After removal of 2 bases from V and 7 bases from J, the junction contained 10 bases not matched to a gene. Germline values: CDR1 DFQATT, CDR2 SNEGSKA (reference sequence). The CDR3 covers 16 residues.

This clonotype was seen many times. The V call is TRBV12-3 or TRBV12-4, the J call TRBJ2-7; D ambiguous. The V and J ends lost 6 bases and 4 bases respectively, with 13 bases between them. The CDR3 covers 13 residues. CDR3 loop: CASSRAGQYEQYF. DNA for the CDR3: TGTGCCAGCAGCCGTGCCGGCCAATACGAGCAGTACTTC.

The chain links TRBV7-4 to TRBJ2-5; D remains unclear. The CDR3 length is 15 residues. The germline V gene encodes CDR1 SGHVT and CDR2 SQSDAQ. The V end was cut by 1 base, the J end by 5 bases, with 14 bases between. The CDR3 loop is CASSLGGAAVETQYF. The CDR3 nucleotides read TGTGCCAGCAGCTTAGGGGGTGCGGCAGTTGAGACCCAGTACTTC.

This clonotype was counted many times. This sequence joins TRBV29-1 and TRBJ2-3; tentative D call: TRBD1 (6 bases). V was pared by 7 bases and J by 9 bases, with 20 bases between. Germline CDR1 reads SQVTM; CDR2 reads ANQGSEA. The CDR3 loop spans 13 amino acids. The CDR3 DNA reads TGCAGCGGCGGACAGACGGGGTCAGGGACGCAGTATTTT. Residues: CSGGQTGSGTQYF.

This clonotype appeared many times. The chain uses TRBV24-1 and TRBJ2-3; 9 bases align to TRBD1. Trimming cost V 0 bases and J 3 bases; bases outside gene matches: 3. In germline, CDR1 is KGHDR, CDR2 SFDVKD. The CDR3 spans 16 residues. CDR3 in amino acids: CATSDLGTGTTDTQYF. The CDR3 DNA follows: TGTGCCACCAGTGATTTGGGGACAGGGACTACAGATACGCAGTATTTT.

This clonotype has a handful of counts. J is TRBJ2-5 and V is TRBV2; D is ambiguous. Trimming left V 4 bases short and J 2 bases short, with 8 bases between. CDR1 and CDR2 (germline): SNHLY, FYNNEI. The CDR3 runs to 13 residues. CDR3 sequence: CASSARIQETQYF. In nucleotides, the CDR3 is TGTGCCAGCAGTGCGAGAATACAAGAGACCCAGTACTTC.

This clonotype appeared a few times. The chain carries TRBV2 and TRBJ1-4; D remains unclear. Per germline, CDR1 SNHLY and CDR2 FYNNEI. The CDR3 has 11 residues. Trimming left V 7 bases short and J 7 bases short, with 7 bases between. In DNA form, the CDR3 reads TGTGCCAGCAAACCCGGTGAAAAACTGTTTTTT. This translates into CASKPGEKLFF.

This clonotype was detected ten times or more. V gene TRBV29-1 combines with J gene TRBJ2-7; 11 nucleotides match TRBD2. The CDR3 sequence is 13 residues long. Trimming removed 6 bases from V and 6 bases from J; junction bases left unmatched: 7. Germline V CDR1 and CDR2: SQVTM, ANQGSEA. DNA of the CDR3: TGCAGCGTCCTACTAGCGGGAGCTGGCGAGCAGTACTTC. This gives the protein CSVLLAGAGEQYF.

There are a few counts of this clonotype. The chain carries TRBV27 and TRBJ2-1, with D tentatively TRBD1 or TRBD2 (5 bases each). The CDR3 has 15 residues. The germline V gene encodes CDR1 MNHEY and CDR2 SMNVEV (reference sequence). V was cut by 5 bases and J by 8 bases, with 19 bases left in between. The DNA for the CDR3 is TGTGCCAGCAGTCTCTCCCTAGGGACCCACCATGAGCAGTTCTTC. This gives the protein CASSLSLGTHHEQFF.

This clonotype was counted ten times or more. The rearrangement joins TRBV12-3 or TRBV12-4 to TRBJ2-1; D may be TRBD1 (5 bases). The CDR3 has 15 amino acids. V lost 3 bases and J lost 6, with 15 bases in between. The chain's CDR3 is CASSFSRAGPNEQFF. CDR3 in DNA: TGTGCCAGCAGTTTTTCCCGGGCAGGGCCCAATGAGCAGTTCTTC.

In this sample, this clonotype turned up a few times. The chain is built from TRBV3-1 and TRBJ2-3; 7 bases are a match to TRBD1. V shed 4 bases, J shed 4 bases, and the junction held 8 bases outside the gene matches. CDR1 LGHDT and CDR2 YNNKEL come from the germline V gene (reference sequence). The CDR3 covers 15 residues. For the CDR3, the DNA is TGTGCCAGCAGCCCCCCGACAGGGTCGGCAGATACGCAGTATTTT. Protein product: CASSPPTGSADTQYF.

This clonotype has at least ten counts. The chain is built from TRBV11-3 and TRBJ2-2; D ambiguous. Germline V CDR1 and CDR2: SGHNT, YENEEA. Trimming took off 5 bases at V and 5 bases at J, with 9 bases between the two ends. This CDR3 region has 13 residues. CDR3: CASSPRETGELFF. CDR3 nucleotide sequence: TGTGCCAGCAGCCCTAGAGAAACCGGGGAGCTGTTTTTT.

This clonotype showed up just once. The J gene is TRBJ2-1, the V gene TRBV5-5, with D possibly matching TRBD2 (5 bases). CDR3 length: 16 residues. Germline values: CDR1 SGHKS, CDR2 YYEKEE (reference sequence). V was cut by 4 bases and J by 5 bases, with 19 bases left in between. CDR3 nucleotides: TGTGCCAGCAGCCCCCATCTCCGGGGAGATCACAATGAGCAGTTCTTC. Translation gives CASSPHLRGDHNEQFF.

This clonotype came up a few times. The CDR3 reads CASSQDGGTGGEQYF. The DNA of the CDR3 is TGCGCCAGCAGCCAAGATGGGGGTACTGGGGGGGAGCAGTACTTC. The gene calls are TRBV4-3 and TRBJ2-7, with a possible D match to TRBD2 (6 bases). This CDR3 has 15 residues. The germline V gene encodes CDR1 LGHNA and CDR2 YSLEER. V was pared by 0 bases and J by 7 bases, with 16 bases between.